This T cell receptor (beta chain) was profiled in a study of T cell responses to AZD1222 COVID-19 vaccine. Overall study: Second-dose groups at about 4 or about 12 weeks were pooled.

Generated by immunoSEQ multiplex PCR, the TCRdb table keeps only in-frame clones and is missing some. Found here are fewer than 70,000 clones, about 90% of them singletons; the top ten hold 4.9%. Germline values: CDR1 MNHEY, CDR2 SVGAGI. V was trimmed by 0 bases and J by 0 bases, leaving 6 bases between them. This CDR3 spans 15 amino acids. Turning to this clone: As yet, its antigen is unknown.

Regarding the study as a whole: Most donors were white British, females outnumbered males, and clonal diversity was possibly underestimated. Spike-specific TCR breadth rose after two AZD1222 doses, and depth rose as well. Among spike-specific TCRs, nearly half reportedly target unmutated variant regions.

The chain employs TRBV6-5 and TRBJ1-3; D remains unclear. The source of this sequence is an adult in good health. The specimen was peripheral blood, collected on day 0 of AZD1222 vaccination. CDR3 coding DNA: TGTGCCAGCAGTTACTCAGCAGGCTCTGGAAACACCATATATTTT. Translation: CASSYSAGSGNTIYF.